This T cell receptor (beta chain) comes out of a study of Ad26.COV2.S vaccination and SARS-CoV-2 variants. Study information: Once or twice, 56 days apart, Ad26.COV2.S was delivered intramuscularly.

Repertoires were generated with immunoSEQ multiplex PCR, while TCRdb's copy carries only in-frame clones and drops some. Counted here are hundreds of thousands of clones, 70% to 90% occurring once; the ten biggest clones make up approximately 1.5%. V lost 4 bases and J lost 9, with 10 bases in between. Germline V gene sequence: CDR1 SQVTM, CDR2 ANQGSEA. CDR3 size: 11 residues. The treatment was: approximately 18 received Ad26.COV2.S at low or high dose, single or two shots; roughly 5 received placebo; per-sample allocation not given. Sampling occurred on day 63 after the first vaccine or placebo injection.

The receptor was isolated from a person between 18 and 60 years old who received the Ad26.COV2.S COVID-19 vaccine or a placebo. The chain joins TRBV29-1 to TRBJ2-1; D could derive from TRBD1 or TRBD2 (5 bases each). Source: peripheral blood, taken in a trial of Ad26.COV2.S vaccine versus placebo. The CDR3 DNA sequence: TGCAGCGTTGGGGGGACCGGTGAGCAGTTCTTC. As protein: CSVGGTGEQFF.